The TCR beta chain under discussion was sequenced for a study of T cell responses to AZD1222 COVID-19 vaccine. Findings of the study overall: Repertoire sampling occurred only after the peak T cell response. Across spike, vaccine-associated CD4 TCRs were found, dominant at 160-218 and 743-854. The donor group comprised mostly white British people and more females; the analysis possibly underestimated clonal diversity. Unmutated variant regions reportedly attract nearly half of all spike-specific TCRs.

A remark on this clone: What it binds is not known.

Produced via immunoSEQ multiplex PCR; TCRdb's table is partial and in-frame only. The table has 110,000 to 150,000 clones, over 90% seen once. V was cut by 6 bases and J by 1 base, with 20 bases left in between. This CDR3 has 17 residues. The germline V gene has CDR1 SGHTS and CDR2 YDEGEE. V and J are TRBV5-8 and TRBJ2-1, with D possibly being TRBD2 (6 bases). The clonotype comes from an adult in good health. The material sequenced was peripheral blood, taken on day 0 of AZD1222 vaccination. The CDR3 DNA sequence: TGTGCCAGCACCCACCCGGTGGACTACTATTCCTACAATGAGCAGTTCTTC. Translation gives CASTHPVDYYSYNEQFF.